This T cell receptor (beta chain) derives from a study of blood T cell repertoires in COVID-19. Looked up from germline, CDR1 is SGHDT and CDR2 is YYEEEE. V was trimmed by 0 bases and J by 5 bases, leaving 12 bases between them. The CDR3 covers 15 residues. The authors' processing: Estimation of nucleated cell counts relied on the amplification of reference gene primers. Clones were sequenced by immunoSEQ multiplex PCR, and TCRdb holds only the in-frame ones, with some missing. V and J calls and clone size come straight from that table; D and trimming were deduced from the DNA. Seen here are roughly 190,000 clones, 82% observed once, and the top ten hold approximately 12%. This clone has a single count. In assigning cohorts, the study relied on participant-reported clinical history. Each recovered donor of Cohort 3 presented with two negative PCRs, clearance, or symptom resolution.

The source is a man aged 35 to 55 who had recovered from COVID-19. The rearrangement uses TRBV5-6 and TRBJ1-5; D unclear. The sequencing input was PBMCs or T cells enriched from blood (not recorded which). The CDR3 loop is CASSLGFGGYQPQHF. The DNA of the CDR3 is TGTGCCAGCAGCTTGGGATTTGGAGGCTATCAGCCCCAGCATTTT.